These T cell receptor beta chains were read from a single sample in a study of OX40 agonist ivuxolimab in advanced cancers. Measured with immunoSEQ multiplex PCR; TCRdb has only the in-frame clones, and not every one. The table includes about 79,000 clones, under 85% detected once. The material was CD4+ or CD8+ T cells sorted from blood, obtained in a trial of the OX40 agonist ivuxolimab. Receptors originate from an adult with an advanced solid tumor such as melanoma, head and neck, liver or kidney cancer. Both conserved end residues are part of each CDR3. The order of the fields is clone size, J gene, V gene, D gene, CDR3 DNA, CDR3 protein. A D gene is named only where the DNA matches it firmly. Clone size is shown for a subset of rows, as once, few, many or a class of expanded clone.

>NA|TRBJ2-7|TRBV30|NA
TGTGCCTGGAGTACCCCGGCCGAGCAGTACTTC
CAWSTPAEQYF
>NA|TRBJ2-7|TRBV5-4|NA
TGTGCCAGCAGCTTAGGAGGGCGCACCAAGCGGGAGCAGTACTTC
CASSLGGRTKREQYF
>NA|TRBJ2-5|TRBV7-6|NA
TGTGCCAGCAGCTTAGCGCGGTACCAAGAGACCCAGTACTTC
CASSLARYQETQYF
>once|TRBJ2-7|TRBV11-3|TRBD2
TGTGCCAGCAGCTTAGGCGGGGGGGGGTACGAGCAGTACTTC
CASSLGGGGYEQYF
>NA|TRBJ2-5|TRBV19|NA
TGTGCCAGTAGTCTCACCCGAAAATGGGGTTCTCAAGAGACCCAGTACTTC
CASSLTRKWGSQETQYF
>NA|TRBJ2-1|TRBV10-3|TRBD1
TGTGCCACCCTCCCGGCTGGACAGGTTGAAGATGAGCAGTTCTTC
CATLPAGQVEDEQFF
>NA|TRBJ2-7|TRBV28|TRBD2
TGTGCCAGCGGCACGGGACTAGTCGACGAGCAGTACTTC
CASGTGLVDEQYF
>NA|TRBJ2-5|TRBV2|NA
TGTGCCAGCAGTGAAGCGCTTCGACTCGTACAAGAGACCCAGTACTTC
CASSEALRLVQETQYF
>NA|TRBJ1-1|TRBV11-2|NA
TGTGCCAGCAGCACCCGAGCCGGAGTGAACACTGAAGCTTTCTTT
CASSTRAGVNTEAFF
>NA|TRBJ2-5|TRBV5-4|TRBD1
TGTGCCAGCAGCCGACAGGGATACGGGGAGACCCAGTACTTC
CASSRQGYGETQYF
>NA|TRBJ2-1|TRBV28|NA
TGTGCCAGCATAACCGCGGGGCAGGGACACAATGAGCAGTTCTTC
CASITAGQGHNEQFF
>NA|TRBJ1-1|TRBV5-1|NA
TGCGCCAGCAGCTCACATATGCGGACAGCTTATACTTTCTTT
CASSSHMRTAYTFF
>once|TRBJ2-2|TRBV28|NA
TGTGCCAGCAGTCAGCGTCGACTAGTGGGTGGGGAGCTGTTTTTT
CASSQRRLVGGELFF
>NA|TRBJ2-1|TRBV14|NA
TGTGCCAGCAGCCAAGAAAACAGGGTCTTTGAGCAGTTCTTC
CASSQENRVFEQFF
>NA|TRBJ2-1|TRBV4-2|TRBD2
TGTGCCAGCACCCCCATGGGGCGGGGGGGGAATGAGCAGTTCTTC
CASTPMGRGGNEQFF
>NA|TRBJ2-7|TRBV2|NA
TGTGCCAGCAGTGAAGAAGATTACGAGCAGTACTTC
CASSEEDYEQYF
>NA|TRBJ2-2|TRBV28|TRBD2
TGTGCCAGCAGTTTGGGCGGGAGGGCGTCCGGGGAGCTGTTTTTT
CASSLGGRASGELFF
>few|TRBJ1-1|TRBV19|NA
TGTGCCAGGGGGGATAGTGTGTTAGACACTGAAGCTTTCTTT
CARGDSVLDTEAFF
>few|TRBJ2-4|TRBV5-4|NA
TGTGCCAGCAGTAGGGGGGGGCGAGTTGCAGCCAAAAACATTCAGTACTTC
CASSRGGRVAAKNIQYF
>NA|TRBJ2-3|TRBV9|NA
TGTGCCAGCAGCGTAGCTCTCCTAGCTAGGGATACGCAGTATTTT
CASSVALLARDTQYF
>NA|TRBJ2-1|TRBV19|NA
TGTGCCAGTATCGACGAAGGGCGACTGTTCTTC
CASIDEGRLFF
>NA|TRBJ1-1|TRBV25-1|TRBD1
TGTGCCAGCAGTGCGTACCGGGACAGAGACACTGAAGCTTTCTTT
CASSAYRDRDTEAFF
>NA|TRBJ2-7|TRBV28|TRBD1
TGTGCCAGCAGGGGGACAGGGGGCTCCTACGAGCAGTACTTC
CASRGTGGSYEQYF
>NA|TRBJ2-3|TRBV14|TRBD2
TGTGCCAGCAGCCCCGGGACTAGCGGTTATCCAGATACGCAGTATTTT
CASSPGTSGYPDTQYF
>NA|TRBJ2-7|TRBV6-5|NA
TGTGCCAGCAGTCCCGTACTCTACGAGCAGTACTTC
CASSPVLYEQYF
>NA|TRBJ2-3|TRBV10-3|NA
TGTGCCATCAGTGAGACTTATACGCAGTATTTT
CAISETYTQYF
>few|TRBJ2-1|TRBV11-2|NA
TGTGCCAGCACCCCCTGGGGGTTGAATGAGCAGTTCTTC
CASTPWGLNEQFF
>NA|TRBJ2-7|TRBV7-8|NA
TGTGCCAGCAGCCCTATAAGGGAGACAAGGCGACTATTCTCCTACGAGCAGTACTTC
CASSPIRETRRLFSYEQYF
>NA|TRBJ1-4|TRBV7-9|NA
TGTGCCAGCAGCTATCAGAGTACAACTAATGAAAAACTGTTTTTT
CASSYQSTTNEKLFF
>NA|TRBJ2-5|TRBV20-1|TRBD2
TGCAGTGCCAGGGAGGGAGAGACCCAGTACTTC
CSAREGETQYF
>NA|TRBJ2-7|TRBV4-1|TRBD1
TGCGCCAGCAGCCAAGTCGCAGGGGGCAGGTACGAGCAGTACTTC
CASSQVAGGRYEQYF
>NA|TRBJ2-2|TRBV19|NA
TGTGCCAGTATTTCGTGGCGGGACACGAACACCGGGGAGCTGTTTTTT
CASISWRDTNTGELFF
>NA|TRBJ2-1|TRBV7-9|TRBD1
TGTGCCAGCAGGGGACAGGGGGTATACAATGAGCAGTTCTTC
CASRGQGVYNEQFF
>NA|TRBJ2-1|TRBV30|NA
TGTGCCTGGAGTGTAGGCTCGAACACTTACAATGAGCAGTTCTTC
CAWSVGSNTYNEQFF
>NA|TRBJ1-1|TRBV7-9|NA
TGTGCCAGCAGCTTAGGGTTTGAAGCTTTCTTT
CASSLGFEAFF
>NA|TRBJ2-7|TRBV11-2|NA
TGTGCCAGCAGCCTCGTAAACTTCAACGAGCAGTACTTC
CASSLVNFNEQYF
>once|TRBJ2-2|TRBV6-1|TRBD2
TGTGCCTCCTCTCCTAGCGGGAGTTTTACCGGGGAGCTGTTTTTT
CASSPSGSFTGELFF
>NA|TRBJ2-2|TRBV7-9|TRBD2
TGTGCCAGCAGCTTCCTAGCGGGAATCACCGGGGAGCTGTTTTTT
CASSFLAGITGELFF
>NA|TRBJ2-7|TRBV11-3|NA
TGTGCCAGCAGCTTTACCTCTTCCGGCTCCTACGAGCAGTACTTC
CASSFTSSGSYEQYF
>NA|TRBJ2-3|TRBV7-2|NA
TGTGCCAGCAGCTTAAGAGGGTTTGGCACAGATACGCAGTATTTT
CASSLRGFGTDTQYF
>once|TRBJ1-6|TRBV6-6|NA
TGTGCCAGCAGGGTCGCCTTAAATTCACCCCTCCACTTT
CASRVALNSPLHF
>NA|TRBJ2-7|TRBV7-2|NA
TGTGCCAGCAGCTTAGTCGCCTACGAGCAGTACTTC
CASSLVAYEQYF
>NA|TRBJ1-2|TRBV9|TRBD1
TGTGCCAGCAGCCCTTGGGGACAGGCAGTCTATGGCTACACCTTC
CASSPWGQAVYGYTF
>once|TRBJ2-5|TRBV19|NA
TGTGCCAGTAGTATAACAGGGATACTGGAAGAGACCCAGTACTTC
CASSITGILEETQYF
>NA|TRBJ2-3|TRBV15|TRBD2
TGTGCCACCAGCAGAGTAGGGAGGACTAGCTTCACAGATACGCAGTATTTT
CATSRVGRTSFTDTQYF
>few|TRBJ2-1|TRBV7-2|NA
TGTGCCAGCAGCTTAAATTCCGCTGGTGATGAGCAGTTCTTC
CASSLNSAGDEQFF